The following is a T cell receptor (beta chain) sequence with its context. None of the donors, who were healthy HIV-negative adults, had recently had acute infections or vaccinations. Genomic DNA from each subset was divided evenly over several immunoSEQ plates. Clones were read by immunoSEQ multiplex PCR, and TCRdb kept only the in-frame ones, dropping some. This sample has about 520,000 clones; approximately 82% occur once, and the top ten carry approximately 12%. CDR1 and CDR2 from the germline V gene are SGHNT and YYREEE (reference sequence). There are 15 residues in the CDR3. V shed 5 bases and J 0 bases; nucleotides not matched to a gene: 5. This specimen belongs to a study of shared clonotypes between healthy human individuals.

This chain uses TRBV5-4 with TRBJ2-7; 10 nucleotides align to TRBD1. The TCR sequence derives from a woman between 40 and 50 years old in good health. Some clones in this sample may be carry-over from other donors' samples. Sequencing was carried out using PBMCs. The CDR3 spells CASSARQGASYEQYF. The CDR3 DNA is TGTGCCAGCAGTGCTCGACAGGGGGCCTCCTACGAGCAGTACTTC.